Detailed here is one TCR beta chain. What antigen it recognizes has not been identified. No quality values exist for individual bases; no much larger clone is one base distant. The cysteine opens and the phenylalanine closes a CDR3 of 15 amino acids. This entry keeps only the CDR3 DNA: 45 bases, framed from base 1. The germline V and J ends show losses of 3 bases and 6 bases respectively, and no gene match explains 8 bases of the junction. CDR1 MNHNY and CDR2 SVGAGI are derived from the germline V gene (reference sequence). The data originate from a study of cytomegalovirus exposure and HLA in healthy donors listed by TCRdb under 2017. Notes on the research overall: In an earlier analysis of 587 of the donors, 250 to 350 Gb of sequence data and 117 million unique TCR beta sequences from about 190 million T cells were reported. Among about 370 genotyped donors of the cohort, an average of around 220,000 unique TCR beta nucleotide sequences was sequenced per donor, of which about 18% were non-productive. Of the approximately 370 genotyped donors, roughly 76% were placed in the genetic ancestry cluster associated with self-reported Caucasian donors. In addition to the first cohort of roughly 670 subjects, a separate validation cohort of some 120 different subjects was used. To predict cytomegalovirus infection status, the study brought together high-throughput TCR immunosequencing, statistical association of individual TCRs with disease status, and machine learning. Typing coverage varied by locus: roughly 629-630 donors for A, B, C, DRB1 and DQB1; approximately 520 for DQA1; about 600 for DPA1; 450 to 480 for DPB1. Using immunosequencing, the study profiled T cell repertoires from 500 to 800 subjects and related those repertoires to cytomegalovirus serostatus. All discovery cohort repertoires had been generated using a single sequencing platform. Several DR-DQ haplotypes were treated as single units for association and clustering because of strong linkage in the cohort. A later analysis re-examined previously published TCR beta repertoires from hundreds of donors and added high-resolution HLA genotyping to investigate patterns of TCR occurrence. Donor age, sex, ethnicity and CMV serostatus were collected together with the repertoire data. The study was designed to test whether signatures of past pathogen exposure could be identified by cataloging public T cell receptors. An earlier analysis of approximately 640 of the donors applied high-throughput TCR beta sequencing to assess whether each TCR beta V gene segment acted as functional or pseudogenic. In a later genetic analysis, genome-wide SNP genotypes for about three fifths of the 666 donors were used, and that subset was treated as a discovery cohort. The later analysis used no new phenotypic data to find candidate immune exposures, relying instead on TCR beta sequences and their occurrence across donors. HLA typing covered class I and class II loci at four-digit resolution. Approximately 330 gigabases of sequencing data and around 85 million unique TCR sequences made up an early release that covered nearly 650 HLA-typed donors. The research as a whole found: The only immune exposure information available for the cohort was CMV serostatus. In this cohort, only TCR beta chains were sequenced, and detectable features were limited by the absence of alpha or paired-chain data. A further reported finding was that TCR beta sequences accurately predicted the HLA-A and HLA-B alleles for most subjects in the first cohort. In a later analysis, HLA-associated TCR beta chains were found to be more clonally expanded and to have lower generation probabilities than equally common non-associated chains. In a later genetic analysis, a missense DCLRE1C variant was associated with V-gene and J-gene trimming of TCR beta chains, and the association was replicated in an independent cohort. A later analysis associated about 18,000 TCR beta sequences with specific HLA alleles at a false discovery rate of 0.05. The study gave a list of roughly 150 TCR beta chains associated with cytomegalovirus. In a later analysis, TCR association rates were found to vary across HLA loci, with the most associated TCRs seen for DRB1 alleles and the fewest for HLA-C alleles. In a later analysis, most CMV-associated TCR beta chains were found to appear HLA-restricted, with HLA associations seemingly driven largely by CMV exposure. A group of highly shared sequence variants was considered likely to be a technical artifact of the sequencing pipeline. A later analysis reported that several top co-occurrence clusters appeared linked to parvovirus B19, influenza, CMV and Epstein-Barr virus. According to the authors, the approach could potentially be generalized to other disease states and immunological phenotypes. In an earlier analysis of 450 to 750 of the donors, most TCR beta V segments appeared in productive rearrangements about 90% or about 30% of the time, broadly matching IMGT annotations. According to a later genetic analysis, donors in an Asian-associated ancestry cluster had fewer N-insertions in productive TCRs than the approximately 690-donor mean. HLA typing was unavailable for some donors at each locus, so association tests used only the typed subset. In both the original and validation cohorts, the classifier was reported to diagnose cytomegalovirus status with high specificity and sensitivity. Most TCR sequences were observed very rarely across donors, whereas some public TCRs were present in many individuals. Some IMGT-functional V segments, including TRBV6-2 and TRBV6-3, could not be told apart with the 87-base-pair reads, so those segments were excluded. Because counts were too low, roughly 17 rarely observed V segments, including chromosome 9 orphons, were left out of the earlier analysis of 587 of the donors. Roughly uniform sequencing depth across donors was assumed in presence/absence analyses, although this assumption may not hold. Correlated functional status among segregating V segments might reflect linkage disequilibrium, but an unknown experimental factor could not be ruled out. When HLA alleles, especially DR and DQ, strongly co-occurred, TCR associations were difficult to assign to individual alleles. Three of the identified cytomegalovirus-associated TCR beta chains were confirmed in vitro to be specific for cytomegalovirus antigens.

Library construction relied on the immunoSEQ multiplex PCR assay. A mixture of 60 forward primers for TCR Vbeta segments and 13 reverse primers for TCR Jbeta segments was used in the multiplex PCR. A multiplex PCR assay on genomic DNA amplified the CDR3 region of rearranged TCR beta genes. The amplified TCR beta libraries were sequenced on the Illumina HiSeq System as 87-base-pair reads. The original pipeline was this. Across the 600 to 700 repertoires, a later analysis counted tens of millions of unique TCR beta chains, roughly 11 million of which were shared by at least two donors. To remove PCR and sequencing errors, raw reads were error-corrected and collapsed into unique sequences using a nearest-neighbor algorithm that merged closely related sequences. Alignment of CDR3 sequences to IMGT reference sequences was used to assign V, D and J gene segments. Each retained sequence needed at least a six-nucleotide match to both a V gene segment and a J gene segment. Rearrangements were classified as productive when the CDR3 lacked stop codons and remained in frame with V and J, and all other rearrangements were classified as non-productive. Following IMGT convention, CDR3 was defined as the stretch from the second conserved V-encoded cysteine to the conserved J-encoded phenylalanine. Sequences without an unambiguous match to a single V gene segment were excluded from the earlier analysis of 450 to 750 of the donors. In an earlier analysis of 450 to 700 of the donors, V segments were called functional above 56.7% productive rearrangements and were called segregating when the between-donor standard deviation exceeded 5%. A statistical classification framework was built for diagnosing cytomegalovirus status from the catalog of TCR beta chain sequences. In a later analysis, V and J genes were assigned by comparing TCR nucleotide sequences against IMGT/GENE-DB human TR gene sequences. Using the TCRdist pipeline, a later analysis assigned CDR3 sequences along with most-parsimonious VDJ recombination scenarios. In a later analysis, each TCR beta chain was defined by its CDR3 amino acid sequence together with its V-gene family, and reads lacking a unique V-gene family were excluded. As a way to deal with suspected cross-contamination and a sequencing artifact, a later analysis dropped 640 or so nucleotide sequences that were highly shared and had low generation probability. A later analysis calculated a clonal expansion index for each public chain from normalized within-repertoire ranks of inferred template counts. A later analysis computed generation probabilities with a VDJ recombination model fitted to out-of-frame rearrangements, and checked the results against IGoR. Hypergeometric tests were used in a later analysis to score TCR-TCR, TCR-HLA and TCR-CMV co-occurrence, with a repertoire-size bias correction applied to the TCR pairs. False discovery rates were estimated in a later analysis by permuting HLA or CMV assignments 20 times. In a later analysis, co-occurring TCRs were grouped with DBSCAN, and TCRdist sequence similarity was added when clustering was performed within HLA-allele-positive subsets. For co-occurrence clustering, repertoires with fewer than 30,000 or more than 120,000 public chains were excluded, along with five or six repertoires with anomalous nucleotide sharing. This immuneACCESS table, as held by TCRdb, lists in-frame sequences with V and J called but not all clones. Of the missing ones, under half trace to an unresolved V gene in checked studies; the others have no known cause. Clonal size and the V and J genes are those of that table, whereas D and trimming came from the DNA. Within this sample are 150,000 to 200,000 clones, with approximately 75% of them counted one time only. Roughly 1.6% of the sample belongs to the ten largest clones.

The cohort was made up of about 610 healthy bone marrow donors. At the time of sampling, all cohort members were nominally healthy, though unrecorded immune exposures were likely present. The donor tested CMV seronegative and was one of the 352 seronegative cohort members. A peripheral blood sample was collected from each donor, and TCR beta sequencing was performed on peripheral blood mononuclear cells. Genomic DNA extraction from the blood cell samples was performed with the Qiagen DNeasy Blood Extraction Kit. The receptor was derived from a girl between 10 and 17 years old in good health and CMV-seronegative. In this chain, TRBV6-6 is recombined with TRBJ1-2, with 9 middle bases fitting TRBD1. The specimen sequenced was PBMCs. The CDR3 is CASSYDGQGKDGYTF. Here is the DNA: TGTGCCAGCAGTTATGACGGACAGGGGAAGGATGGCTACACCTTC.